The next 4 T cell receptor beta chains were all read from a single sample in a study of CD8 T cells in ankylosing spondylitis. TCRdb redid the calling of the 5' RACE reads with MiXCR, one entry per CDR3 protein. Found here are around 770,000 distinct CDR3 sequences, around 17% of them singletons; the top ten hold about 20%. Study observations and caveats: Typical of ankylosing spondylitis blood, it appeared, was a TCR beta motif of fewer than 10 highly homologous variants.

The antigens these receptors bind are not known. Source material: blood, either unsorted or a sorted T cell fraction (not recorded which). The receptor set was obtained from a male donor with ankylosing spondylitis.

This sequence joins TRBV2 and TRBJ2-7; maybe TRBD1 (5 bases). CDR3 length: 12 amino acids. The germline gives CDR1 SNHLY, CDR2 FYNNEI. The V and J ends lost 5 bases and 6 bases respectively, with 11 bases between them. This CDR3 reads CASSLQETEQYF. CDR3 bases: TGTGCCAGCAGTTTACAGGAGACCGAGCAGTACTTC.

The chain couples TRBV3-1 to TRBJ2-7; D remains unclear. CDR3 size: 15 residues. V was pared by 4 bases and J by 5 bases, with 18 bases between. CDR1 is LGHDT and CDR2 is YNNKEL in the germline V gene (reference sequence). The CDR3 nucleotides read TGTGCCAGCAGCCCGGCAAACAGAGGATCCAACGAGCAGTACTTC. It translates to CASSPANRGSNEQYF.

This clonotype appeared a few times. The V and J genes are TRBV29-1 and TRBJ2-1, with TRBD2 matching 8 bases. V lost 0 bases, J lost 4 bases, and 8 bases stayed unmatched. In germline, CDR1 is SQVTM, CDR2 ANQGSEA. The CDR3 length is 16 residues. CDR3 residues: CSVEDRAGAVYNEQFF. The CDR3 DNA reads TGCAGCGTTGAAGACCGAGCGGGGGCCGTTTACAATGAGCAGTTCTTC.

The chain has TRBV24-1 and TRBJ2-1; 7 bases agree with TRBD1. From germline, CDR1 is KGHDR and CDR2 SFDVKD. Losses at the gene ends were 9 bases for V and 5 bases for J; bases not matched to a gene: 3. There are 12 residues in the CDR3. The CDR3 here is CATEGQNNEQFF. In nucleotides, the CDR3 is TGTGCCACCGAGGGACAGAACAATGAGCAGTTCTTC.